This T cell receptor beta chain was recovered during a study of cytomegalovirus exposure and HLA in healthy donors. Study overall: Researchers found that approximately 80% of about 400 genotyped donors fell within the Caucasian-associated ancestry cluster. Study conclusions and caveats: Fewer N-insertions than the roughly 630-donor mean were reportedly shown by an Asian-associated ancestry cluster in a later analysis. There were approximately 150 TCR beta chains listed as cytomegalovirus-associated. Sequencing likely generated an artifact that appeared as a cluster of highly shared sequence variants.

Concerning this clone itself: Antigen unknown.

The primer mix had 60 Vbeta and 13 Jbeta primers. Produced via immunoSEQ multiplex PCR; TCRdb's table is partial and in-frame only. Of 50,000 or so clones listed, approximately 70% are singletons. Looked up from germline, CDR1 is SGDLS and CDR2 is YYNGEE. Trimming took 0 bases from V and 3 from J, leaving 16 bases between them. The CDR3 runs to 17 residues. The source of this sequence is a woman between 50 and 59 years old in good health and CMV-seronegative. Sequenced sample: PBMCs. The rearrangement uses TRBV9 and TRBJ1-3, with a weak D call TRBD1 (6 bases). The CDR3 DNA sequence: TGTGCCAGCAGCGTAGAGGACAGATCTTACAGTGGAAACACCATATATTTT. Protein product: CASSVEDRSYSGNTIYF.